Listed below are T cell receptor beta chains from one sample, sequenced in a study of T-cell reconstitution after alpha-beta-depleted transplantation in children. TCRdb itself ran the PCR reads through MiXCR, one entry per CDR3 protein. The table records fewer than 550,000 distinct CDR3 sequences, 9.5% to 12% of them present only once. The sample in question was PBMCs, mostly from graft donor cells, obtained 180 days after TCRalphabeta/CD19-depleted stem cell transplant. All receptors come from a female patient between 2 and 15 years old who had a stem cell transplant for aplastic anemia, so the T cells may come from the graft donor. CDR3s include the opening cysteine and the closing phenylalanine or tryptophan.

TRBV18	TRBJ2-5	CASSVTGTGFETQYF
TRBV20-1	TRBJ2-1	CSARDLQPGGAYNEQFF
TRBV7-2	TRBJ2-3	CASSPRLAGYPTDTQYF
TRBV12-3/TRBV12-4	TRBJ2-5	CASSFVGVETQYF
TRBV18	TRBJ1-2	CASSPWRRVNYGYTF
TRBV7-2	TRBJ1-6	CASSFLGQQNSPLHF
TRBV12-3/TRBV12-4	TRBJ2-5	CASSLAGGRSETQYF
TRBV7-9	TRBJ1-1	CASSLTGGFTEAFF
TRBV25-1	TRBJ2-1	CASRPFGTSYNEQFF
TRBV7-9	TRBJ2-1	CASSGGGQSPNEQFF
TRBV20-1	TRBJ2-5	CSARALTWREDLETQYF
TRBV18	TRBJ2-3	CASSHRRTGDTDTQYF
TRBV12-3/TRBV12-4	TRBJ2-3	CASSLPGLAGGTDTQYF
TRBV20-1	TRBJ2-1	CSAPRGGISSYNEQFF
TRBV11-1	TRBJ2-4	CASILGPRGTLAKNIQYF
TRBV28	TRBJ2-7	CASSLDSPSEQYF
TRBV29-1	TRBJ2-5	CSVVSGSWETQYF
TRBV5-1	TRBJ2-1	CASSIGLADYNEQFF
TRBV4-2	TRBJ1-5	CASSQDKGVGQPQHF
TRBV5-1	TRBJ2-5	CASKYQETQYF
TRBV28	TRBJ2-2	CASSERAGELFF
TRBV18	TRBJ2-3	CASSPPGVQYF
TRBV7-2	TRBJ2-2	CASSLKMGAGELFF
TRBV4-1	TRBJ2-7	CASSQAPLADYSYEQYF
TRBV6-1	TRBJ2-7	CAIGRDRGSYEQYF
TRBV12-3/TRBV12-4	TRBJ2-1	CASSARQGLLLNEQFF
TRBV7-6	TRBJ1-4	CASSLRGRNEKLFF
TRBV14	TRBJ2-3	CASSQDTGTIYLTDTQYF
TRBV28	TRBJ2-1	CASSLYGRGVNEQFF
TRBV20-1	TRBJ1-2	CSARVPSGNYGYTF
TRBV29-1	TRBJ2-1	CSSGGIEQFF
TRBV7-2	TRBJ2-2	CASSPEGTPTGELFF
TRBV7-2	TRBJ2-1	CASSLVLYLPYNEQFF
TRBV10-3	TRBJ1-2	CAISRETNYGYTF
TRBV20-1	TRBJ2-3	CSAKPFIAVKTDTQYF
TRBV7-2	TRBJ2-7	CASSPRRYEQYF
TRBV5-6	TRBJ2-1	CASSLSGRGGVRFYNEQFF
TRBV5-6	TRBJ2-2	CASSLGQGFPGELFF
TRBV14	TRBJ1-5	CASSQTGSRQPQHF
TRBV29-1	TRBJ2-4	CSVVAGPTGNIQYF
TRBV27	TRBJ2-5	CASSPATWEETQYF